The 16 T cell receptor beta chains below come from one sample, sequenced in a study of blood T cell repertoires in COVID-19. Produced via immunoSEQ multiplex PCR; TCRdb's table is partial and in-frame only. The data show under 40,000 clones, approximately 94% seen once. Sequencing was done on a sample of peripheral blood. The receptors derive from a human donor with active COVID-19. The donor label of this sample is uncertain.

This chain connects TRBV5-1 to TRBJ2-2; D possibly corresponds to TRBD1 (5 bases). The CDR3 consists of 15 residues. Germline values: CDR1 SGHRS, CDR2 YFSETQ. V was shortened by 1 base and J by 2 bases, with 9 bases between the two germline ends. The CDR3: CASSLLQANTGELFF. CDR3 bases: TGCGCCAGCAGCTTGTTACAGGCCAACACCGGGGAGCTGTTTTTT.

The chain recombines TRBV18 with TRBJ2-3; D perhaps matches TRBD1 (6 bases). Trimming removed 4 bases from V and 4 bases from J, with 12 bases in between. The V gene's germline CDR1 is KGHSH and CDR2 LQKENI. CDR3 size: 14 residues. CDR3 sequence reads: CASSQQGKADTQYF. CDR3 in DNA: TGTGCCAGCTCACAACAGGGAAAAGCAGATACGCAGTATTTT.

The chain employs TRBV27 and TRBJ2-1; 9 bases line up with TRBD1. V was pared by 4 bases and J by 9 bases, with 10 bases of the junction left unmatched. Germline CDR1 is MNHEY and CDR2 is SMNVEV (reference sequence). The CDR3 sequence is 15 residues long. CDR3 protein: CASSSDRGPYSEQFF. As DNA, the CDR3 is TGTGCCAGCAGTTCGGACAGGGGACCCTATAGTGAGCAGTTCTTC.

This sequence joins TRBV14 and TRBJ2-6; 7 bases are shared with TRBD1. Trimming took 0 bases from V and 4 from J; bases not matched to a gene: 9. Per germline, CDR1 SGHDN and CDR2 FVKESK. This CDR3 has 18 residues. The CDR3 spells CASSQDPRQGFGANVLTF. In DNA form, the CDR3 reads TGTGCCAGCAGCCAAGACCCTAGACAGGGCTTCGGGGCCAACGTCCTGACTTTC.

This clone was picked up a small number of times. The chain has TRBV4-1 and TRBJ1-5; unclear D gene. This CDR3 has 13 residues. CDR1 MGHRA and CDR2 YSYEKL come from the germline V gene. Trimming removed 0 bases from V and 6 bases from J, with 6 bases in between. CDR3 bases: TGCGCCAGCAGCCAAGATGGAGCTCAGCCCCAGCATTTT. It codes for CASSQDGAQPQHF.

The chain joins TRBV11-2 to TRBJ1-3, with a tentative D call TRBD1 (6 bases). The CDR3 is 13 residues long. The ends were cut back, 2 bases at V and 6 bases at J, with 8 bases in the middle. Germline CDR1 is SGHAT and CDR2 is FQNNGV. The CDR3 sequence: CASSLPGENTIYF. The CDR3, as DNA: TGTGCCAGCAGCTTACCAGGGGAAAACACCATATATTTT. Full variable domain (outside the CDR3, taken from reference TRBV11-2 and TRBJ1-3): EAGVAQSPRYKIIEKRQSVAFWCNPISGHATLYWYQQILGQGPKLLIQFQNNGVVDDSQLPKDRFSAERLKGVDSTLKIQPAKLEDSAVYLCASSLPGENTIYFGEGSWLTVV.

The J gene is TRBJ1-4, the V gene TRBV7-9; 9 bases map to TRBD1. Trimming took 6 bases from V and 8 from J; bases not matched to a gene: 13. CDR1 SEHNR and CDR2 FQNEAQ come from the germline V gene (reference sequence). The CDR3 is made up of 16 amino acids. The CDR3 sequence is CASSYSSGQGGEKLFF. The CDR3 DNA follows: TGTGCCAGCAGTTACAGTTCGGGACAGGGTGGGGAAAAACTGTTTTTT.

V usage is TRBV19 and J usage is TRBJ1-6, with 7 bases identical to TRBD1. Germline assignment: CDR1 LNHDA and CDR2 SQIVND (reference sequence). The CDR3 is 13 residues long. V dropped 10 bases and J dropped 7; count of bases not matched to a gene: 7. The CDR3 coding sequence is TGTGCCACAGGAGGGGGCTTAAATTCACCCCTCCACTTT. It is translated as CATGGGLNSPLHF.

V gene TRBV3-1 (or the pseudogene TRBV3-2) combines with J gene TRBJ1-2; D is perhaps TRBD1 (5 bases). This CDR3 has 14 amino acids. Trimming removed 0 bases at V and 4 bases at J, with 9 bases between. CDR1 LGHDT and CDR2 YNNKEL come from the germline V gene (reference sequence). The CDR3 nucleotides are TGTGCCAGCAGCCAAGAAGGGCAGGGCTATGGCTACACCTTC. This sequence encodes CASSQEGQGYGYTF.

This clone was seen once. The chain couples TRBV11-2 to TRBJ2-5; D possibly corresponds to TRBD1 (5 bases). Germline CDR1 is SGHAT and CDR2 is FQNNGV. V lost 3 bases and J lost 5, with 16 bases in between. This CDR3 is built from 15 residues. The CDR3 region has the DNA TGTGCCAGCAGCTTCCGGACACCCCCTGGGGAGACCCAGTACTTC. Residues: CASSFRTPPGETQYF.

CDR3: CASSPVIRRTDTQYF. The CDR3 DNA follows: TGTGCCAGCAGCCCAGTGATAAGGCGGACAGATACGCAGTATTTT. The V gene is TRBV11-3, the J gene TRBJ2-3; D gene ambiguous. The CDR3 is 15 amino acids. In germline, CDR1 is SGHNT, CDR2 YENEEA. The germline V and J ends were trimmed by 5 bases and 3 bases, with 15 bases remaining between them.

The chain links TRBV6-1 to TRBJ1-2; D gene ambiguous. V lost 3 bases to trimming and J lost 3 bases, with 8 bases between them. CDR3 length equals 13 residues. Germline CDR1 is MNHNS and CDR2 is SASEGT. DNA of the CDR3: TGTGCCAGCAGTGAGGCGAGGTACTATGGCTACACCTTC. Translated, it gives CASSEARYYGYTF.

This chain uses TRBV21-1 with TRBJ1-2; the D call TRBD1 from the table was never checked on the DNA. TRBV21-1 is flagged as a pseudogene. The CDR3 is made up of 13 amino acids. The CDR3 is CASWQGAVNGYTF. DNA for the CDR3: TGTGCCAGCTGGCAGGGGGCGGTTAATGGCTACACCTTC.

The rearrangement joins TRBV5-1 to TRBJ2-3; D is perhaps TRBD1 (5 bases). V lost 2 bases and J 1 base, leaving 11 bases between the germline ends. The CDR3 has 15 residues. Germline CDR1 and CDR2: SGHRS and YFSETQ. CDR3 bases: TGCGCCAGCAGCTTAATATTACAGGGCACAGATACGCAGTATTTT. Translating gives CASSLILQGTDTQYF. The complete variable domain, with remaining parts taken from reference TRBV5-1 and TRBJ2-3, reads KAGVTQTPRYLIKTRGQQVTLSCSPISGHRSVSWYQQTPGQGLQFLFEYFSETQRNKGNFPGRFSGRQFSNSRSEMNVSTLELGDSALYLCASSLILQGTDTQYFGPGTRLTVL.

The chain links TRBV2 to TRBJ2-7; TRBD1 aligns across 10 bases. The CDR3 is made up of 14 amino acids. With V trimmed by 5 bases and J by 7 bases, 8 bases remained unmatched. Germline lookup yields CDR1 SNHLY and CDR2 FYNNEI. CDR3 in amino acids: CASSWTGGVGEQYF. The CDR3 region has the DNA TGTGCCAGCAGTTGGACAGGGGGGGTAGGAGAGCAGTACTTC. Full variable domain (remainder filled in from reference TRBV2 and TRBJ2-7): EPEVTQTPSHQVTQMGQEVILRCVPISNHLYFYWYRQILGQKVEFLVSFYNNEISEKSEIFDDQFSVERPDGSNFTLKIRSTKLEDSAMYFCASSWTGGVGEQYFGPGTRLTVT.

V and J are TRBV7-2 and TRBJ2-6, with D possibly matching TRBD1 (6 bases). This CDR3 region has 16 residues. The germline V gene encodes CDR1 SGHTA and CDR2 FQGNSA. The V end was cut by 5 bases, the J end by 0 bases, with 11 bases between. CDR3 amino acids: CASSQGHVSGANVLTF. Written as DNA, the CDR3 is TGTGCCAGCAGCCAGGGACATGTCTCTGGGGCCAACGTCCTGACTTTC.